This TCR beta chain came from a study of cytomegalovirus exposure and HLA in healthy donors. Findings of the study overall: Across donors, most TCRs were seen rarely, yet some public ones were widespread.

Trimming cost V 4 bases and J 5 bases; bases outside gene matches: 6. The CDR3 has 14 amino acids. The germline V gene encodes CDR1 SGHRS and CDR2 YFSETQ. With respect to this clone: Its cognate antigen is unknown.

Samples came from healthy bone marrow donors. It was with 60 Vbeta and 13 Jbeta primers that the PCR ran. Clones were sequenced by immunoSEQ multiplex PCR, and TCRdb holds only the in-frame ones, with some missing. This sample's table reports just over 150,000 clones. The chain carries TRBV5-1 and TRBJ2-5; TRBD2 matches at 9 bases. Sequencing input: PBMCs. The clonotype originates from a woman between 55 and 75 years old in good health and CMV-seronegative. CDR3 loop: CASSKSGGRETQYF. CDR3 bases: TGCGCCAGCAGCAAGAGCGGGGGGAGGGAGACCCAGTACTTC.